This TCR beta chain came from a study of T cells expressing NK-cell markers. For this clonotype: The antigen remains unidentified.

Reprocessing the 5' RACE reads, TCRdb reports a single entry for every CDR3 protein and omits DNA. The sample's table shows a few hundred thousand distinct CDR3 sequences. Study-wide results and caveats: A range of about 1.0-8% of CD8+ T cells consisted of dominant NKG2C+ clonotypes in 5 or 6 donors. Whether expanded NKG2C+ T cell clones recognized HCMV stayed uncertain.

CDR1 is SSHAT and CDR2 is FNYEAQ in the germline V gene (reference sequence). CDR3 length equals 17 residues. This rearrangement joins TRBV7-7 to TRBJ2-1; TCRdb proposes TRBD2, but this gene call is untestable without DNA. The specimen was blood T cells: a sorted CD56 or NKG2C T cell subset, CD4+ or CD8+ T cells, or bulk PBMC T cells (not recorded which). The source of this sequence is a woman in her forties or fifties in good health. Here the CDR3 reads CASSLGRGSESYNEQFF.